This TCR beta chain was documented in a study of spatial heterogeneity in lung cancer. Study-level information: Detection consistently yielded more beta chains than alpha chains.

TCRdb reprocessed the 5' RACE reads with MiXCR, giving one entry per CDR3 protein. In the table there are approximately 7,800 distinct CDR3 sequences, about 8.6% of which are singletons. Germline values: CDR1 SNHLY, CDR2 FYNNEI. This CDR3 has 15 amino acids. V lost 7 bases and J lost 2, with 12 bases in between. The time point denotes: sample taken at primary tumor resection. This clonotype was observed many times. This TCR was sampled from a male donor with early-stage non-small cell lung cancer. Here the sequenced sample was PBMCs, taken at surgery. The chain joins TRBV2 to TRBJ2-6; TRBD1 might be the D (6 bases). As DNA, the CDR3 is TGTGCCAGCATGCAACAGGGTCCTGGGGCCAACGTCCTGACTTTC. This sequence encodes CASMQQGPGANVLTF. Looking up the rest from reference TRBV2 and TRBJ2-6 gives the full variable domain: EPEVTQTPSHQVTQMGQEVILRCVPISNHLYFYWYRQILGQKVEFLVSFYNNEISEKSEIFDDQFSVERPDGSNFTLKIRSTKLEDSAMYFCASMQQGPGANVLTFGAGSRLTVL.